This T cell receptor beta chain was found in a study of blood T cells in healthy people across ages. With a J-beta primer mix and a sample-barcoded 5' primer, a second PCR ran 7 to 11 cycles. TCRdb used MiXCR to reprocess the 5' RACE reads, holding one entry per CDR3 protein. The data show about 800,000 distinct CDR3 sequences, with roughly 25% seen just once and around 3.6% held by the top ten. Study-wide results and caveats: Total diversity from one million sequenced T cells was likely underestimated.

To note about this clonotype: Its target is not known.

The same sample was also studied in work on T cells of mothers and their children.

The TCR sequence derives from a boy aged 5 to 17 in good health. Input material: blood.

CDR3 region: CASSPGRITYEQYF. The CDR3 DNA follows: TGTGCCAGCAGTCCTGGGAGGATCACCTACGAGCAGTACTTC. The J gene is TRBJ2-7, the V gene TRBV6-5, with D possibly being TRBD2 (6 bases). The CDR3 sequence is 14 residues long. Germline V CDR1 and CDR2: MNHEY, SVGAGI. V shed 5 bases and J shed 2 bases, with 13 bases lying between them.